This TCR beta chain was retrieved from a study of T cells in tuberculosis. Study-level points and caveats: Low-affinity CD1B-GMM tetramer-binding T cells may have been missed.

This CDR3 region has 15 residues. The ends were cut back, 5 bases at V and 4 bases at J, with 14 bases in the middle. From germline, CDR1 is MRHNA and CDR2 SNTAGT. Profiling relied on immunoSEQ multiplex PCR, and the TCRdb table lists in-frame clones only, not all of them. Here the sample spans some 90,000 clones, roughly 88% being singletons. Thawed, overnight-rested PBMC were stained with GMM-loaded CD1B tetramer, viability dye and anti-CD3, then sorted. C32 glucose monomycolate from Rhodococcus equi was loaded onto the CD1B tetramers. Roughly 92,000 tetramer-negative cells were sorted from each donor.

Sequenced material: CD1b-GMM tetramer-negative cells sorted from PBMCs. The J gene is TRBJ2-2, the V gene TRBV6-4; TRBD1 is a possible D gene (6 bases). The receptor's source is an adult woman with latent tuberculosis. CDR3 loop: CASSPSQGGTGELFF. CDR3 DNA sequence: TGTGCCAGCAGTCCCTCCCAAGGGGGCACCGGGGAGCTGTTTTTT.